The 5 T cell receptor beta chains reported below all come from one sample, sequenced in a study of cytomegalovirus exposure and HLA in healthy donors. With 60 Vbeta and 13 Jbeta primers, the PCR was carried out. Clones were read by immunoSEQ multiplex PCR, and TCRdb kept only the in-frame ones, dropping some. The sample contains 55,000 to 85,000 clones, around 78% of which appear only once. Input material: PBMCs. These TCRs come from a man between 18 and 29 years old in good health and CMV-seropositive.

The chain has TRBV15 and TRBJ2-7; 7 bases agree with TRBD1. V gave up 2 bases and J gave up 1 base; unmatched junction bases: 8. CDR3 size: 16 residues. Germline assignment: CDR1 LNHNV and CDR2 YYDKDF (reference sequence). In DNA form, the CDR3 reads TGTGCCACCAGCAGATTTACCGGGACAGATTCCTACGAGCAGTACTTC. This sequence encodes CATSRFTGTDSYEQYF.

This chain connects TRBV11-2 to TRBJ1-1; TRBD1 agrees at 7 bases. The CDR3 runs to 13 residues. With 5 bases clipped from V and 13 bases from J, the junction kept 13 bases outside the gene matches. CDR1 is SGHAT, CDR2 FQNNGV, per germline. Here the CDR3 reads CASSPTGDRGFFF. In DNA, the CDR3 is TGTGCCAGCAGCCCCACCGGGGACAGAGGTTTTTTCTTT.

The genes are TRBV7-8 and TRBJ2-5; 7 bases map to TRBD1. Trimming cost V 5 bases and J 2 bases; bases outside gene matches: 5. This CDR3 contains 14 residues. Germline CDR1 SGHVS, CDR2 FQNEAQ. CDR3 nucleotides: TGTGCCAGCAGCACCAGACAGGGACAAGAGACCCAGTACTTC. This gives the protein CASSTRQGQETQYF. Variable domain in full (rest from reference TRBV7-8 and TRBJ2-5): GAGVSQSPRYKVAKRGQDVALRCDPISGHVSLFWYQQALGQGPEFLTYFQNEAQLDKSGLPSDRFFAERPEGSVSTLKIQRTQQEDSAVYLCASSTRQGQETQYFGPGTRLLVL.

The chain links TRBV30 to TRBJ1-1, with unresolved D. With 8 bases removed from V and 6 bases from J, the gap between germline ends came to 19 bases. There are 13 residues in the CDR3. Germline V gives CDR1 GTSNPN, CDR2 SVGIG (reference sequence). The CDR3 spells CARRGRERPEAFF. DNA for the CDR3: TGTGCCCGCCGCGGGAGAGAGAGACCTGAAGCTTTCTTT. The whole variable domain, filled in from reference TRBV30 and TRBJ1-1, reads SQTIHQWPATLVQPVGSPLSLECTVEGTSNPNLYWYRQAAGRGLQLLFYSVGIGQISSEVPQNLSASRPQDRQFILSSKKLLLSDSGFYLCARRGRERPEAFFGQGTRLTVV.

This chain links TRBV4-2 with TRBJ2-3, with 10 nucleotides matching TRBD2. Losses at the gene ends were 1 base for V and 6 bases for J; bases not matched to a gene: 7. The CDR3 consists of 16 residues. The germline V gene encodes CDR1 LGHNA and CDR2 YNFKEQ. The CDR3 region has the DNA TGTGCCAGCAGCCAAGGGGCTAGCGGGAGTCCCGATACGCAGTATTTT. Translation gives CASSQGASGSPDTQYF.